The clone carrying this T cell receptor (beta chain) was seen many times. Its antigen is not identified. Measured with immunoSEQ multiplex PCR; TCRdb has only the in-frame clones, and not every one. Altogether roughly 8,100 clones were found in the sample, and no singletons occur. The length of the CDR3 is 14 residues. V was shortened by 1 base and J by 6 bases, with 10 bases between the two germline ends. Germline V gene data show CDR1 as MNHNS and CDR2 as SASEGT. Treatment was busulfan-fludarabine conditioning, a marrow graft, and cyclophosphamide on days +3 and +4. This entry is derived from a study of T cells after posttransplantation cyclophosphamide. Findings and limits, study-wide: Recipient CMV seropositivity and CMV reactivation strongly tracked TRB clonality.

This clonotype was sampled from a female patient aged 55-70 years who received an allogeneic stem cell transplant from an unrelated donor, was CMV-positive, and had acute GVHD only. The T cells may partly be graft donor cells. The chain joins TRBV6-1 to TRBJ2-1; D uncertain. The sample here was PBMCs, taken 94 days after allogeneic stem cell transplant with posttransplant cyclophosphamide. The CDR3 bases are TGTGCCAGCAGTGAAGGATGGCAGAGCAATGAGCAGTTCTTC. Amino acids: CASSEGWQSNEQFF.